The clone carrying this T cell receptor beta chain was detected a few times. TCR beta CDR3 sequences were amplified from RNA transcripts. HTBI primers were employed in a first-round RT-PCR of the TCR CDR3. TCRdb called the multiplex PCR reads again in MiXCR, with one record for every CDR3 protein. The profile shows roughly 700,000 distinct CDR3 sequences, 17% of them singletons. This specimen comes from a study of T cells in Graves' hyperthyroidism and ophthalmopathy. The CDR3 length is 18 residues. V was clipped by 4 bases and J by 3 bases, with 22 bases between them. CDR1 SGDLS and CDR2 YYNGEE come from the germline V gene.

This chain connects TRBV9 to TRBJ1-4; maybe TRBD1 (6 bases). The sample consisted of blood. The receptor comes from a man between 45 and 60 years old with Graves' hyperthyroidism. CDR3 DNA sequence: TGTGCCAGCAGCCCCCACGGGGACAATGAATTGGCTAATGAAAAACTGTTTTTT. This sequence encodes CASSPHGDNELANEKLFF. Using reference TRBV9 and TRBJ1-4 for the parts outside the CDR3, the full variable domain is DSGVTQTPKHLITATGQRVTLRCSPRSGDLSVYWYQQSLDQGLQFLIQYYNGEERAKGNILERFSAQQFPDLHSELNLSSLELGDSALYFCASSPHGDNELANEKLFFGSGTQLSVL.